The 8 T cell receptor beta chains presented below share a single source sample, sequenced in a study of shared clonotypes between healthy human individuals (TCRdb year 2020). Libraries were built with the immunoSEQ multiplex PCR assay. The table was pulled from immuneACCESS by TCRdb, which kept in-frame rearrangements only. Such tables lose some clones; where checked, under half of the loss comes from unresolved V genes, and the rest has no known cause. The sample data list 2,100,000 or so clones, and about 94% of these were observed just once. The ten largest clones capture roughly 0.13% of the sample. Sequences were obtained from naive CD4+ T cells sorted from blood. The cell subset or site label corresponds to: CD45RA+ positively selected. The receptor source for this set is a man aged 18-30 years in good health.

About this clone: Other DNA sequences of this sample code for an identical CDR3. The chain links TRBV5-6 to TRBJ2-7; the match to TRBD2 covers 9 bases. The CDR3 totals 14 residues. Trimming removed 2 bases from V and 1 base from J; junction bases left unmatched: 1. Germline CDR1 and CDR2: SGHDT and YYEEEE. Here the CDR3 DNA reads TGTGCCAGCAGCTTAACTAGCGGGTCCTACGAGCAGTACTTC. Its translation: CASSLTSGSYEQYF.

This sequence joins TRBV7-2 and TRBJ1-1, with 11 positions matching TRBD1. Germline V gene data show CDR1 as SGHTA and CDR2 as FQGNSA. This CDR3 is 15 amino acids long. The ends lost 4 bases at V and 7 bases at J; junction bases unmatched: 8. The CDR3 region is CASSSWTGGSSEAFF. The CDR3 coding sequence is TGTGCCAGCAGCTCTTGGACAGGGGGCTCAAGTGAAGCTTTCTTT.

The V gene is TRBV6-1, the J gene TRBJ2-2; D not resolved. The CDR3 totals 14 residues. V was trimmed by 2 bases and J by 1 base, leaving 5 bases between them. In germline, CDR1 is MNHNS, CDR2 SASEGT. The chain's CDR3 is CASSEQWNTGELFF. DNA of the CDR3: TGTGCCAGCAGTGAACAGTGGAACACCGGGGAGCTGTTTTTT.

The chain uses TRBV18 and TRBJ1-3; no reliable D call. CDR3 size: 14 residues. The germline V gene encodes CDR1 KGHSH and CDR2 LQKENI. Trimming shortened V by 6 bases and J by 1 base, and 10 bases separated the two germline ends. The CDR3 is CASSRAGSGNTIYF. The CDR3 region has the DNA TGTGCCAGCTCCCGTGCGGGATCTGGAAACACCATATATTTT.

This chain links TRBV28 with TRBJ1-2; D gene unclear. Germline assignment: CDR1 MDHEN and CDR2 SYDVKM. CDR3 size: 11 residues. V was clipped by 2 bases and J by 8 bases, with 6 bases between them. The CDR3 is CASSLKEGYTF. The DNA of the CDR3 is TGTGCCAGCAGTTTAAAAGAAGGCTACACCTTC.

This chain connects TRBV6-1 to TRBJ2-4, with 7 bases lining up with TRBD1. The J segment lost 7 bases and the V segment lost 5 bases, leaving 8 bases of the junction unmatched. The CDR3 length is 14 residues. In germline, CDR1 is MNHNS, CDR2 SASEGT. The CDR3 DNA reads TGTGCCAGCAGTTCCGACAGGGCGGTCAACATTCAGTACTTC. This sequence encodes CASSSDRAVNIQYF.

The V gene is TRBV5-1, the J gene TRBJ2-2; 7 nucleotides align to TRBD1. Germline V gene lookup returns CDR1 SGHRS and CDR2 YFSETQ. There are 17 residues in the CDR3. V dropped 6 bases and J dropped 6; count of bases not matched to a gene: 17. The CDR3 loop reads CASTQTGTPLLPGELFF. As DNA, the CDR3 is TGCGCCAGCACCCAGACAGGGACCCCGCTTTTGCCCGGGGAGCTGTTTTTT.

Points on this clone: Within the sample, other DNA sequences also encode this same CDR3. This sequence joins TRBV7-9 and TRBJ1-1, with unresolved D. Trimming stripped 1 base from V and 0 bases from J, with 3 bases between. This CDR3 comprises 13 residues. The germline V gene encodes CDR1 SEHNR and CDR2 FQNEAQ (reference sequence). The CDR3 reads CASSLVLNTEAFF. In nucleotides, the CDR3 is TGTGCCAGCAGCTTAGTGCTGAACACTGAAGCTTTCTTT.